This T cell receptor beta chain was retrieved from a study of T cell clonality in common variable immunodeficiency. Replacement immunoglobulin had been given to every CVID subject for at least one year. The CDR3 spans 14 residues. V lost 0 bases and J lost 4, with 12 bases in between. CDR1 DFQATT and CDR2 SNEGSKA come from the germline V gene (reference sequence). In regard to this clone: Its matching antigen is unknown. The read stops 3 residues short of the end of the CDR3; the missing end is completed from the germline J gene.

Sequencing input was equivalent genomic DNA from CVID and controls. Profiled with immunoSEQ multiplex PCR; TCRdb holds only in-frame clones, not every one. This repertoire holds 25,000 to 35,000 clones, and none appear only once. Study conclusions and caveats: Common variable immunodeficiency TCR beta sequences reportedly had fewer deletions and N-nucleotide insertions.

Sequencing used peripheral blood mononuclear cells. The sequence was obtained from a human donor with common variable immunodeficiency. The chain is built from TRBV20-1 and TRBJ1-1, with D perhaps matching TRBD1 (6 bases). Incomplete CDR3 DNA: TGCAGTGCTAGAGAACAGGGCCCTAGCACTGAA. Its protein is CSAREQGPSTE. The entire CDR3 is CSAREQGPSTEAFF.